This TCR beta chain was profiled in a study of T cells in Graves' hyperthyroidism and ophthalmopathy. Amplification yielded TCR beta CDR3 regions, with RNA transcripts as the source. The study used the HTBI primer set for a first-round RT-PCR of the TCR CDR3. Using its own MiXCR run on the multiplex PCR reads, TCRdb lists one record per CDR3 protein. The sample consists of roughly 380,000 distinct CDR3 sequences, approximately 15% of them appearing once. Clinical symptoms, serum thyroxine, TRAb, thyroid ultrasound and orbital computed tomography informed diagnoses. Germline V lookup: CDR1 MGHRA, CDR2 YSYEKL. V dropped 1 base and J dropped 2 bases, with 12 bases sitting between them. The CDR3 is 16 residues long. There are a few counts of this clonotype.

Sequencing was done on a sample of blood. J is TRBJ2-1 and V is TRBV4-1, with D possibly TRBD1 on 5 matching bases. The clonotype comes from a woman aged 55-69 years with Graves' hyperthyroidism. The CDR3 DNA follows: TGCGCCAGCAGCCAAGTTGGCCCAGGGCCCTACAATGAGCAGTTCTTC. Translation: CASSQVGPGPYNEQFF.